This record covers a single TCR beta chain. Antigen unknown. Using immunoSEQ multiplex PCR, the repertoire was profiled, and TCRdb retains in-frame clones only, with some absent. In the table there are roughly 30,000 clones, around 81% of which are singletons. Time point noted: week 47, end of study. The investigators gave 300 ug of mutant IDH1 20-mer peptide in each vaccine dose, together with topical imiquimod. These data belong to a study of a mutant IDH1 vaccine in newly diagnosed glioma. About the study: With temozolomide cycles, or 4-6 weeks after radiotherapy alone, vaccination was started.

General study points: Among patients, 90% to 95% showed immune responses induced by the vaccine.

Specimen: PBMCs, collected from a glioma patient whose treatment included an IDH1 peptide vaccine. The clonotype originates from a young man with glioma.

CDR3 residues: CASSPEEPYGYTF. The DNA of the CDR3 is TGCGCCAGCAGCCCCGAGGAGCCTTATGGCTACACCTTC. V usage is TRBV5-1 and J usage is TRBJ1-2; D gene ambiguous. This CDR3 is 13 amino acids long. Germline assignment: CDR1 SGHRS and CDR2 YFSETQ. Trimming took off 4 bases at V and 5 bases at J, with 12 bases between the two ends.